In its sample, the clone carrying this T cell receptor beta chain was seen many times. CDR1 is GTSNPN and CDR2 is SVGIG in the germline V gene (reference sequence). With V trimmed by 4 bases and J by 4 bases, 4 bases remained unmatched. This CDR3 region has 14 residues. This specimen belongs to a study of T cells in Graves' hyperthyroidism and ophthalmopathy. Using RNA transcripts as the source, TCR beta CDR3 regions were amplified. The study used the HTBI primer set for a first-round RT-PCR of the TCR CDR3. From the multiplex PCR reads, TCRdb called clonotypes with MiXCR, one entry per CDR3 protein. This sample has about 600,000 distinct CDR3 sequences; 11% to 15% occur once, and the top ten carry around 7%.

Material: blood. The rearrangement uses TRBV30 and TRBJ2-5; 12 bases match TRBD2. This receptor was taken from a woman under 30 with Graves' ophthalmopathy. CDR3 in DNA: TGTGCCTGGACTCCGGGACTAGCGGGAGAGACCCAGTACTTC. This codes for CAWTPGLAGETQYF.